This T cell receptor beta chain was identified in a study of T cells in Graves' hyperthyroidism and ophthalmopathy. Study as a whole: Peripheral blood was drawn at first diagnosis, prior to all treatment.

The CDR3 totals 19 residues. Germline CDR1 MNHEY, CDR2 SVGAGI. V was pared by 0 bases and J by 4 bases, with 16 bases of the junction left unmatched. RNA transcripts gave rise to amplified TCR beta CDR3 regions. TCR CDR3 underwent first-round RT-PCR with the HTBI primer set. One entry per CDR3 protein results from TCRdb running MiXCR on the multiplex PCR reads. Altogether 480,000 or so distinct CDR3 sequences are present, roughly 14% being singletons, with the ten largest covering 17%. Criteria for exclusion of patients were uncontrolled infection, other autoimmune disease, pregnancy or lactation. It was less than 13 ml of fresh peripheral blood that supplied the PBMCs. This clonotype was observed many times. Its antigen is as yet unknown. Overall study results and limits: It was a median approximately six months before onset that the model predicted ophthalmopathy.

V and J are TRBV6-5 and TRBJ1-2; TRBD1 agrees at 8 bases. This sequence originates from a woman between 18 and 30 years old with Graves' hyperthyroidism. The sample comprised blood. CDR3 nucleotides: TGTGCCAGCAGTTACTCGACGCCCTCGGTCAGGGGGCTTGTCTATGGCTACACCTTC. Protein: CASSYSTPSVRGLVYGYTF.